This note documents a single TCR beta chain sequence. This record comes from a study of blood T cell repertoires in COVID-19. Study at large: Material from acute and convalescent COVID-19 was sourced from the United States, Italy and Spain. Nucleic acid was either cDNA or gDNA, and it came from T cells, B-cell-depleted T cells, or PBMCs.

Authors' processing steps: From reference gene primer amplification, estimates of nucleated cell counts were derived. TCRdb's table, derived via immunoSEQ multiplex PCR, lists solely in-frame clones and lacks some. The D gene and trimming were derived from the DNA, and the V and J assignments and clone size from that table. Of approximately 90,000 clones listed, 60% to 85% are singletons. The V gene's germline CDR1 is SGHTA and CDR2 FQGNSA. This CDR3 has 13 residues. V lost 2 bases and J lost 7, with 9 bases in between. The rearrangement joins TRBV7-2 to TRBJ1-5, with D maybe TRBD1 (6 bases). The sequence came from a human donor in a cohort sampled during active COVID-19. The sequencing input was peripheral blood. Here the CDR3 DNA reads TGTGCCAGCAGCTTAAACAGGGAACAGCCCCAGCATTTT. Its protein is CASSLNREQPQHF.